This TCR beta chain was observed in a study of blood T cells in healthy people across ages. A sample-barcoded 5' primer and a J-beta primer mix were used in a second PCR of roughly 7 to 11 cycles. TCRdb independently ran MiXCR on the 5' RACE reads; one entry per CDR3 protein. The sample lists 750,000 to 850,000 distinct CDR3 sequences, 25% occurring once. In addition, the sample was reused for a study of T cells of mothers and their children.

The specimen was blood. The sequence was obtained from a boy younger than 18 in good health.

CDR3 nucleotide sequence: TGCAGTGCCTCGGGACCTGAGCAGTTCTTC. Protein: CSASGPEQFF. The genes are TRBV20-1 and TRBJ2-1; the D call may be TRBD1 or TRBD2 (5 bases each). The V and J ends lost 6 bases and 9 bases respectively, with 9 bases between them. The CDR3 has 10 residues. Germline-derived CDR1 and CDR2 are DFQATT and SNEGSKA (reference sequence).